This T cell receptor (beta chain) was obtained from a study of blood T cell repertoires in COVID-19. The overall study: T cells, B-cell-depleted T cells, or PBMCs provided the cDNA or gDNA that served as material.

Clones were sequenced by immunoSEQ multiplex PCR, and TCRdb holds only the in-frame ones, with some missing. The sample carries 95,000 to 150,000 clones, 70% to 85% recorded once. Losses at the gene ends were 10 bases for V and 7 bases for J; bases not matched to a gene: 15. The CDR3 covers 15 residues. Looked up from germline, CDR1 is MNHEY and CDR2 is SMNVEV (reference sequence). The sample consisted of peripheral blood. This clonotype originated in a woman in her sixties or seventies with acute or convalescent COVID-19. V is TRBV27 and J is TRBJ2-3; 9 positions match TRBD2. This CDR3 is CATKLWTSAGNTQYF. The CDR3 DNA reads TGTGCCACCAAACTCTGGACTAGCGCGGGGAATACGCAGTATTTT.